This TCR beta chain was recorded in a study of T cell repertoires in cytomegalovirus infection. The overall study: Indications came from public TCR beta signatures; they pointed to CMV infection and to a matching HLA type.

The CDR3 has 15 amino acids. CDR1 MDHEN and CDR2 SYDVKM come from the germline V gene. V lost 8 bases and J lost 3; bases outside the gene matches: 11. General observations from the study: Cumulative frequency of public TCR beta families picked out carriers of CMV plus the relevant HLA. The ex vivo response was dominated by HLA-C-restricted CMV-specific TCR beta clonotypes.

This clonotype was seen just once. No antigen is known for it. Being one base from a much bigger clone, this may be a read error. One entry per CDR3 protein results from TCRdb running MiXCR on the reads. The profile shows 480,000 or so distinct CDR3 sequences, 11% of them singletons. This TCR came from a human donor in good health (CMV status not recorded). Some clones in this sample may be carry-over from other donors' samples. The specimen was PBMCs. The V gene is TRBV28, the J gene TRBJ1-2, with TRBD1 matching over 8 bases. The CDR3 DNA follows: TGTGCCAGCCGTCCTTTCAGGGGGCGAGACTATGGCTACACCTTC. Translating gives CASRPFRGRDYGYTF.